These T cell receptor beta chains were read from a single sample in a study of PD-1 blockade in classical Hodgkin lymphoma. Only in-frame clones appear in the TCRdb table, and some are missing; sequencing was by immunoSEQ multiplex PCR. The profile shows tens of thousands of clones, around 76% of them singletons. The sample was peripheral blood mononuclear cells (PBMCs), taken before the fourth cycle of nivolumab. These receptors originate from a human donor with classical Hodgkin lymphoma. CDR3s include the opening cysteine and the closing phenylalanine or tryptophan. The D gene is left open where the match is weak. Some rows mark clone size as missing; the rest say once, few, many or name a class of expanded clone.

v_call	d_call	clone_size	j_call	cdr3_aa	cdr3_nt
TRBV11-2	NA	NA	TRBJ1-3	CASSSVTLLGNTIYF	TGTGCCAGCAGCTCAGTTACCTTGCTCGGAAACACCATATATTTT
TRBV19	NA	many	TRBJ1-5	CASSPLPGNLQPQHF	TGTGCCAGTAGTCCGCTTCCAGGGAACCTTCAGCCCCAGCATTTT
TRBV9	NA	NA	TRBJ1-3	CASSVGGTSGNTIYF	TGTGCCAGCAGCGTCGGGGGTACCTCTGGAAACACCATATATTTT
TRBV4-3	NA	NA	TRBJ2-1	CASSHRDTALSPRFF	TGCGCCAGCAGCCACCGAGATACAGCCTTATCCCCCCGATTCTTC
TRBV5-1	NA	NA	TRBJ1-1	CASSTIRKGVNTEAFF	TGCGCCAGCAGCACGATCCGAAAGGGGGTGAACACTGAAGCTTTCTTT
TRBV4-1	TRBD1	NA	TRBJ1-2	CASSLTGVDYGYTF	TGTGCCAGCAGCTTGACAGGGGTGGACTATGGCTACACCTTC
TRBV6-5	NA	NA	TRBJ2-7	CASCSRSYEQYF	TGTGCCAGCTGTTCCCGGTCCTACGAGCAGTACTTC
TRBV7-9	TRBD2	once	TRBJ2-5	CASSLASGSGETQYF	TGTGCCAGCAGCTTAGCTAGCGGGAGCGGAGAGACCCAGTACTTC
TRBV6-5	TRBD1	NA	TRBJ1-5	CASGRTGISNQPQHF	TGTGCCAGCGGTAGGACAGGGATAAGCAATCAGCCCCAGCATTTT
TRBV10-2	TRBD1	NA	TRBJ2-1	CASSGRTGDNEQFF	TGCGCCAGCAGTGGGCGAACAGGGGACAATGAGCAGTTCTTC
TRBV19	TRBD1	NA	TRBJ2-2	CAGRDSSNTGELFF	TGTGCCGGCCGGGACAGCTCGAACACCGGGGAGCTGTTTTTT
TRBV11-2	TRBD1	NA	TRBJ1-5	CASSLVQGRNQPQHF	TGTGCCAGCAGCTTAGTACAGGGGCGCAATCAGCCCCAGCATTTT
TRBV28	TRBD1	NA	TRBJ1-3	CASSFSGWDRGNTIYF	TGTGCCAGCAGTTTTTCGGGGTGGGACAGGGGAAACACCATATATTTT
TRBV5-1	TRBD2	few	TRBJ2-5	CASSLWGAGVVIETQYF	TGCGCCAGCAGCTTGTGGGGAGCGGGAGTAGTGATCGAGACCCAGTACTTC
TRBV5-1	TRBD1	NA	TRBJ1-2	CASSRYGTGNNYGYTF	TGCGCCAGCAGCAGGTACGGGACAGGAAATAACTATGGCTACACCTTC
TRBV4-1	NA	few	TRBJ2-7	CASSQDPGRLLAYEQYF	TGCGCCAGCAGCCAAGATCCGGGGCGGTTACTTGCCTACGAGCAGTACTTC
TRBV7-3	NA	NA	TRBJ2-7	CASSSTPGIEQYF	TGTGCCAGCAGCTCCACCCCAGGGATCGAGCAGTACTTC
TRBV30	NA	few	TRBJ2-7	CAWSLSSVLYEQYF	TGTGCCTGGAGTCTTTCTAGCGTTCTCTACGAGCAGTACTTC
TRBV11-2	NA	NA	TRBJ1-1	CASSLSEGYTEAFF	TGTGCCAGCAGCTTATCCGAGGGCTACACTGAAGCTTTCTTT
TRBV7-8	NA	NA	TRBJ1-5	CASSLGPNQPQHF	TGTGCCAGCAGCTTAGGCCCCAATCAGCCCCAGCATTTT
TRBV7-3	NA	many	TRBJ2-3	CASSLNRWTDTQYF	TGTGCCAGCAGCTTAAATAGGTGGACAGATACGCAGTATTTT
TRBV15	TRBD1	few	TRBJ2-3	CATSDKDRSSTDTQYF	TGTGCCACCAGCGATAAGGACAGGTCTAGCACAGATACGCAGTATTTT
TRBV28	NA	NA	TRBJ1-2	CASSLAEGYYGYTF	TGTGCCAGCAGTTTAGCGGAGGGGTACTATGGCTACACCTTC
TRBV7-2	NA	once	TRBJ1-4	CASSRIRGTPDEKLFF	TGTGCCAGCAGCCGGATTCGCGGGACGCCCGATGAAAAACTGTTTTTT
TRBV6-5	NA	NA	TRBJ2-1	CASSYLGGPYNEQFF	TGTGCCAGCAGTTACCTGGGAGGCCCCTACAATGAGCAGTTCTTC
TRBV5-1	NA	few	TRBJ1-1	CASSLDWQGGTEAFF	TGCGCCAGCAGCTTGGATTGGCAGGGTGGGACTGAAGCTTTCTTT
TRBV28	NA	NA	TRBJ2-5	CASELGERDTRQETQYF	TGTGCCAGCGAATTAGGGGAACGGGACACTCGGCAAGAGACCCAGTACTTC
TRBV6-5	NA	NA	TRBJ2-6	CASSYQSSGANVLTF	TGTGCCAGCAGTTACCAGAGCTCTGGGGCCAACGTCCTGACTTTC
TRBV2	TRBD1	NA	TRBJ1-1	CASRGQYNTEAFF	TGTGCCAGCCGGGGACAGTACAATACTGAAGCTTTCTTT
TRBV10-3	TRBD1	NA	TRBJ1-2	CAISPGTGLGRGYGYTF	TGTGCCATCAGCCCCGGGACAGGGTTAGGACGGGGCTATGGCTACACCTTC